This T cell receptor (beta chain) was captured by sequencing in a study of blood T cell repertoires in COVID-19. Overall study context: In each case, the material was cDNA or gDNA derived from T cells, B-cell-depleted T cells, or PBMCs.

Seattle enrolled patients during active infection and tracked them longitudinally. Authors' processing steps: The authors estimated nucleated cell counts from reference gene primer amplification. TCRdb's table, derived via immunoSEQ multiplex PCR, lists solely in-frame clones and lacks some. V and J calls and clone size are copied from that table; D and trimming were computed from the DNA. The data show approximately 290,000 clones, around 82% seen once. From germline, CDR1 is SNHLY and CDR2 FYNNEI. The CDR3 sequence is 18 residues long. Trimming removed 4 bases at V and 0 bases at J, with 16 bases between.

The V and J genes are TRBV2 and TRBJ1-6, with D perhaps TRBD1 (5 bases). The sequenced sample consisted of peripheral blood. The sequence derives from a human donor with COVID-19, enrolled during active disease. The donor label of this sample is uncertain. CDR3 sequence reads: CASSGGGSPGSYNSPLHF. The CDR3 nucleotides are TGTGCCAGCAGTGGGGGGGGGAGCCCCGGCTCCTATAATTCACCCCTCCACTTT.